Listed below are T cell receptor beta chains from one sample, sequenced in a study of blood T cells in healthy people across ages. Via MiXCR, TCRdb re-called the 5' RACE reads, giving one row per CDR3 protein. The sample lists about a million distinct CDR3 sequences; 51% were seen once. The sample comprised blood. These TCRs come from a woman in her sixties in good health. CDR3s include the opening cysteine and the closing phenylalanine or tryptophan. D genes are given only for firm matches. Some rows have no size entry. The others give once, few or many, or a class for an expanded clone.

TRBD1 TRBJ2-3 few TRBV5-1 CASSLASGQGPDTQYF TGCGCCAGCAGCTTGGCCTCAGGACAGGGGCCAGATACGCAGTATTTT
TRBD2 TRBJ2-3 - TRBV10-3 CAISWTSGHTDTQYF TGTGCCATCAGTTGGACTAGCGGGCACACAGATACGCAGTATTTT
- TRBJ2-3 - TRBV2 CASTHWVGAEDTQYF TGTGCCAGCACCCACTGGGTTGGGGCGGAAGATACGCAGTATTTT
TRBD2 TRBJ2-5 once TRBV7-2 CASSLAPSGLAVETQYF TGTGCCAGCAGCTTGGCCCCCTCAGGACTAGCGGTAGAGACCCAGTACTTC
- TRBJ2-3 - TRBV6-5 CASRDPGTSTDTQYF TGTGCCAGCAGGGACCCCGGGACTAGCACAGATACGCAGTATTTT
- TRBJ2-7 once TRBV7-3 CASSHSGGSGEQYF TGTGCCAGCAGCCACTCCGGGGGCTCGGGCGAGCAGTACTTC
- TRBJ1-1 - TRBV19 CASSIVLNTEAFF TGTGCCAGTAGTATTGTGTTAAACACTGAAGCTTTCTTT
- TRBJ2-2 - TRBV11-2 CASSYAPGTKNTGELFF TGTGCCAGCAGCTACGCACCCGGGACAAAGAACACCGGGGAGCTGTTTTTT
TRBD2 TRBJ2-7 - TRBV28 CAIGGTSGTYEQYF TGTGCCATCGGGGGGACTAGCGGAACTTACGAGCAGTACTTC
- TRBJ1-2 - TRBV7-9 CASSQTQGYYGYTF TGTGCCAGCAGCCAAACCCAGGGTTACTATGGCTACACCTTC
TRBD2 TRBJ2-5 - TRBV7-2 CASSPWTSNGETQYF TGTGCCAGCAGCCCTTGGACTAGCAACGGGGAGACCCAGTACTTC
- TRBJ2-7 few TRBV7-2 CASSPRGGSSPGEQYF TGTGCCAGCAGCCCCCGAGGGGGTAGCTCTCCTGGCGAGCAGTACTTC
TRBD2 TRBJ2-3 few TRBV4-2 CASSQAYSGADTQYF TGTGCCAGCAGCCAAGCGTATAGCGGGGCAGATACGCAGTATTTT
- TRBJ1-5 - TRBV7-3 CASSPGRDGSQPQHF TGTGCCAGCAGCCCTGGGCGGGATGGAAGTCAGCCCCAGCATTTT
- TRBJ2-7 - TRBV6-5 CASNRDPGGSYEQYF TGTGCCAGCAATAGGGACCCCGGAGGCTCCTACGAGCAGTACTTC
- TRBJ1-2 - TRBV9 CASSVPGSYGYTF TGTGCCAGCTCAGTCCCAGGCTCCTATGGCTACACCTTC
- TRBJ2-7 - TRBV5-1 CASSPTGAGYYEQYF TGCGCCAGCAGCCCCACCGGGGCGGGCTACTACGAGCAGTACTTC
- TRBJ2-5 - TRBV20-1 CSARDGDGVGETQYF TGCAGTGCTAGAGACGGGGACGGGGTCGGGGAGACCCAGTACTTC
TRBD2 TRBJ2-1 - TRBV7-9 CASSPRTSGSLDEQFF TGTGCCAGCAGCCCTAGGACTAGCGGGAGTTTGGATGAGCAGTTCTTC
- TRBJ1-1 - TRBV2 CASRGPWNTEAFF TGTGCCAGCAGAGGTCCGTGGAACACTGAAGCTTTCTTT
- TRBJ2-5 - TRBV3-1 CASSQAGRGISRETQYF TGTGCCAGCAGCCAAGCCGGGCGCGGGATAAGCCGGGAGACCCAGTACTTC
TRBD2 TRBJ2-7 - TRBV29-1 CSVAVSGLSYEQYF TGCAGCGTTGCTGTTAGCGGGCTCTCCTACGAGCAGTACTTC
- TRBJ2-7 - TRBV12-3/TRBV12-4 CASSFDFPSYEQYF TGTGCCAGCAGTTTTGATTTCCCCAGCTACGAGCAGTACTTC
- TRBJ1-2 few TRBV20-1 CSATSWGVLRYGYTF TGCAGTGCCACATCTTGGGGGGTGTTGCGCTATGGCTACACCTTC
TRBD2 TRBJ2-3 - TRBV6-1 CASTRGGPQYF TGTGCCAGCACCCGGGGGGGTCCGCAGTATTTT
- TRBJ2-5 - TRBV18 CASSPTLKETQYF TGTGCCAGCTCACCGACTCTGAAAGAGACCCAGTACTTC
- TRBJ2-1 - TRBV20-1 CRVMGAADNEQFF TGCAGGGTAATGGGGGCGGCGGACAATGAGCAGTTCTTC
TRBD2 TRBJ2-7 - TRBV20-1 CSARDAKAGGPYEQYF TGCAGTGCTAGAGATGCGAAAGCGGGAGGACCCTACGAGCAGTACTTC